This section outlines one T cell receptor beta chain sequence together with its context. Its antigen has not been determined. The record has no base qualities; no much larger clone is one base away. These data originate in a study of T cell changes during pregnancy in multiple sclerosis (dated by TCRdb to between 2017 and 2020). Regarding the research as a whole: The study looked at changes in the T cell repertoire across pregnancy in women with multiple sclerosis.

The library was made by the immunoSEQ multiplex PCR assay. TCRdb retrieved this table from immuneACCESS and kept in-frame rearrangements only. Not all clones are present; in checked studies, unresolved V genes account for under half, and no reason is known for the remainder. The sample table lists roughly 90,000 clones, approximately 92% of them with a count of one. The ten largest clonotypes hold about 4.5% of the sample. CDR3 length: 17 amino acids, cysteine to phenylalanine. Only the CDR3 portion is preserved as DNA: 51 bases, with reading frame beginning at the first base. In this chain, TRBV21-1 is recombined with TRBJ1-6; TRBD1 reflects the table's D call only, with no check against the DNA. TRBV21-1 is noted as a pseudogene. Sequenced here: peripheral blood, sampled in the first trimester of pregnancy. The source of this sequence is a female donor with multiple sclerosis, enrolled in a pregnancy study. The base sequence is TGTGCCAGCAGGGTAAGAGGGGGCAGGGTCGGCAATTCACCCCTCCACTTT. Translated, this gives CASRVRGGRVGNSPLHF.